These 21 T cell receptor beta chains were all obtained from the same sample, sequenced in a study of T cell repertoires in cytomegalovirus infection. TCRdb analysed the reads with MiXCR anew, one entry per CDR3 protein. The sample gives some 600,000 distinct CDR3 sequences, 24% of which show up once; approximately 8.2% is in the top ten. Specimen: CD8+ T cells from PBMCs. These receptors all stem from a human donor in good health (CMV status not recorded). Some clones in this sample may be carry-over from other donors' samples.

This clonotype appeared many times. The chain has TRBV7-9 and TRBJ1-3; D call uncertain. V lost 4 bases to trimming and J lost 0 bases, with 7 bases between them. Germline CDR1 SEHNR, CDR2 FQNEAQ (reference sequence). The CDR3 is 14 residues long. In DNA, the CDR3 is TGTGCCAGCAGCTCCCCTCTCTCTGGAAACACCATATATTTT. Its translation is CASSSPLSGNTIYF.

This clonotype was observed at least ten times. Here the CDR3 DNA reads TGTGCCAGCAGCCAGGACTCGTTCTATGGCTACACCTTC. This translates into CASSQDSFYGYTF. The rearrangement links TRBV7-6 to TRBJ1-2, with no clear D. The germline V gene has CDR1 SGHVS and CDR2 FNYEAQ. This CDR3 spans 13 amino acids. Trimming cost V 5 bases and J 4 bases, with 11 bases left between them.

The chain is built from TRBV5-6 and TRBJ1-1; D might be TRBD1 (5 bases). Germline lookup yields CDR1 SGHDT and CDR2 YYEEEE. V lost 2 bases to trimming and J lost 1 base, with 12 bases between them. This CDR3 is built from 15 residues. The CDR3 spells CASSFYRKTNTEAFF. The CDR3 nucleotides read TGTGCCAGCAGCTTCTACAGGAAAACGAACACTGAAGCTTTCTTT.

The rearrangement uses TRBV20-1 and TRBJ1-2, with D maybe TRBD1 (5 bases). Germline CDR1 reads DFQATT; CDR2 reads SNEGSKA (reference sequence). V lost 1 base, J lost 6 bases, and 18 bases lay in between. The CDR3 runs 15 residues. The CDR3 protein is CSARVSGFPGDGYTF. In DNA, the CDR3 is TGCAGTGCTAGAGTGTCGGGGTTCCCGGGGGATGGCTACACCTTC.

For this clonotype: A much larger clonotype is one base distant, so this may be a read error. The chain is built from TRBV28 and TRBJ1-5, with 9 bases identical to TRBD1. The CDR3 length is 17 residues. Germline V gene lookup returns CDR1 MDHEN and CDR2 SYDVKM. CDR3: CANSATGDRVPNQPQHF. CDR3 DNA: TGTGCCAACAGTGCGACTGGGGACAGGGTCCCCAATCAGCCCCAGCATTTT. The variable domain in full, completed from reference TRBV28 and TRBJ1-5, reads DVKVTQSSRYLVKRTGEKVFLECVQDMDHENMFWYRQDPGLGLRLIYFSYDVKMKEKGDIPEGYSVSREKKERFSLILESASTNQTSMYLCANSATGDRVPNQPQHFGDGTRLSIL.

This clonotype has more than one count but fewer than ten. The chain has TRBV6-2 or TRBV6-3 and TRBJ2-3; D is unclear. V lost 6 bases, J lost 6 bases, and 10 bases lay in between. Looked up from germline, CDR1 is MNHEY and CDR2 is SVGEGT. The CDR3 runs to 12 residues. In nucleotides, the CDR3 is TGTGCCAGCAGCCTCTCAGAGGATACGCAGTATTTT. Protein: CASSLSEDTQYF.

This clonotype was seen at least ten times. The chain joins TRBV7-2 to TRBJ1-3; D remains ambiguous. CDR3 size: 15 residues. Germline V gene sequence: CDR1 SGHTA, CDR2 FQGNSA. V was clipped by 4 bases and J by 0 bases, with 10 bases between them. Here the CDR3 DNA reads TGTGCCAGCAGCTCCGGAGGTGACTCTGGAAACACCATATATTTT. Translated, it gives CASSSGGDSGNTIYF.

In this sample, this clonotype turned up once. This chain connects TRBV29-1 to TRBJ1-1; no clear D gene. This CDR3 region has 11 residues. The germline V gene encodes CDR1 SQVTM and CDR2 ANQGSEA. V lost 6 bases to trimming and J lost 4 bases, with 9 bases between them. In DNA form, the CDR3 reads TGCAGCGTCCCGGACCCCACTGAAGCTTTCTTT. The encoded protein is CSVPDPTEAFF.

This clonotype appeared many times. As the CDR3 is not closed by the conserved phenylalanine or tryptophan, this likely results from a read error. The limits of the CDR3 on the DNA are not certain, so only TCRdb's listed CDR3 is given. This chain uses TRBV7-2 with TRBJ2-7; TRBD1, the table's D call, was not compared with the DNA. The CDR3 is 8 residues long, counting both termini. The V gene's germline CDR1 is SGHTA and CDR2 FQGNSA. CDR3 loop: CASSLWGN.

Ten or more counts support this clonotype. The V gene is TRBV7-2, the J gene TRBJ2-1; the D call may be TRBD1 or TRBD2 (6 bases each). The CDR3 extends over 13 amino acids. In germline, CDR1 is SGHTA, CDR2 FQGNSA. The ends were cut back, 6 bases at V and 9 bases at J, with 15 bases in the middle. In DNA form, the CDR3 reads TGTGCCAGCAGTTTGACGGGGGCGAGTGAGCAGTTCTTC. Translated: CASSLTGASEQFF.

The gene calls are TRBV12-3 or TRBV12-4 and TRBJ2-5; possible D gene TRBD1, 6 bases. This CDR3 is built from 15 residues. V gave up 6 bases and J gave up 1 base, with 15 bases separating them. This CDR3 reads CASSPRGTPQETQYF. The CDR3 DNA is TGTGCCAGCAGCCCTAGGGGGACACCCCAAGAGACCCAGTACTTC.

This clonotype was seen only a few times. CDR3 protein: CSARVRYNEQFF. The CDR3 nucleotides are TGCAGTGCTCGGGTCCGATACAATGAGCAGTTCTTC. The chain is built from TRBV20-1 and TRBJ2-1; D unresolved. CDR1 is DFQATT and CDR2 is SNEGSKA in the germline V gene (reference sequence). The CDR3 is 12 amino acids. Trimming took 5 bases from V and 4 from J, leaving 9 bases between them.

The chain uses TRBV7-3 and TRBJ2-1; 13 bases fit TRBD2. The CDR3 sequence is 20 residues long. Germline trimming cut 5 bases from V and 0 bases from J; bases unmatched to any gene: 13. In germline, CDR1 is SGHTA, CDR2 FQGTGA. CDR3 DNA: TGTGCCAGCAGCGCCCTACCACTAGCGGGGGGGCAGGGCTCCTACAATGAGCAGTTCTTC. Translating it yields CASSALPLAGGQGSYNEQFF.

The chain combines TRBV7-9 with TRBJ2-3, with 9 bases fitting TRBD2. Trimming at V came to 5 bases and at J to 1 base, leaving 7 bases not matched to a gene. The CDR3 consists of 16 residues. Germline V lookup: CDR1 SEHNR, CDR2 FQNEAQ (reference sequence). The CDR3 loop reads CASSLRERGGTDTQYF. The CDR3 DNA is TGTGCCAGCAGCCTCCGGGAGCGGGGGGGCACAGATACGCAGTATTTT.

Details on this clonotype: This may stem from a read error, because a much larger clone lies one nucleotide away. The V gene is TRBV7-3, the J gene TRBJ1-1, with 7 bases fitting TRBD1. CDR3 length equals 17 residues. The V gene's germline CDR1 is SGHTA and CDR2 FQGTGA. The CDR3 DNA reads TGTGCCGGCAGCTCACAGGGGACGAGGGTGGGAAAGCCTGAAGCTTTCTTT. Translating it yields CAGSSQGTRVGKPEAFF.

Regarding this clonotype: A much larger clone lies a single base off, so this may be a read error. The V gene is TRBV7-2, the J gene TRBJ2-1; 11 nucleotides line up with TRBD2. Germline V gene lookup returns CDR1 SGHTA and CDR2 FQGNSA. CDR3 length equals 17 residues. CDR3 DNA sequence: TGTGCCAGAAGCTTAGCGGCGGGACTAGCGGTACGCAATGAGCAGTTCTTC. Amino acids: CARSLAAGLAVRNEQFF.

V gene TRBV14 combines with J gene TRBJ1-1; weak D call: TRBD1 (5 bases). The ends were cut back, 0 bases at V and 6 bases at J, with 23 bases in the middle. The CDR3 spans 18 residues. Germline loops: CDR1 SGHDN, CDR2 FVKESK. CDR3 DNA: TGTGCCAGCAGCCAAGATCGGCTAAAGGGCCGGGGGATCCCTGAAGCTTTCTTT. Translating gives CASSQDRLKGRGIPEAFF.

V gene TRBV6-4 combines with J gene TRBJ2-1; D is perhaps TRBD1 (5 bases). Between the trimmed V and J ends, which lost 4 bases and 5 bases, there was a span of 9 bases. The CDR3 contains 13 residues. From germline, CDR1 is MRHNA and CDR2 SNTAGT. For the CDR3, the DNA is TGTGCCAGCAGTGTGGGGCTTAACAATGAGCAGTTCTTC. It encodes CASSVGLNNEQFF.

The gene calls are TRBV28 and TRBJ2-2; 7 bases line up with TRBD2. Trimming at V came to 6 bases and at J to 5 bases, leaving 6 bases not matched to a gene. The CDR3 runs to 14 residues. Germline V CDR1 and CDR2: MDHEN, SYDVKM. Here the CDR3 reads CASRTGGETGELFF. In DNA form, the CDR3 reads TGTGCCAGCAGAACGGGGGGTGAAACCGGGGAGCTGTTTTTT. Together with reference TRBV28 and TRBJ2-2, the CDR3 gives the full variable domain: DVKVTQSSRYLVKRTGEKVFLECVQDMDHENMFWYRQDPGLGLRLIYFSYDVKMKEKGDIPEGYSVSREKKERFSLILESASTNQTSMYLCASRTGGETGELFFGEGSRLTVL.

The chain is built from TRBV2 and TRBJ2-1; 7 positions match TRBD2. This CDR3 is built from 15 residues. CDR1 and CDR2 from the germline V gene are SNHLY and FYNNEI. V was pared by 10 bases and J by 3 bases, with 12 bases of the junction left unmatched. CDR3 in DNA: TGTGCCACCTTGGGAAAACGGGGGGTCTACAATGAGCAGTTCTTC. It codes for CATLGKRGVYNEQFF.

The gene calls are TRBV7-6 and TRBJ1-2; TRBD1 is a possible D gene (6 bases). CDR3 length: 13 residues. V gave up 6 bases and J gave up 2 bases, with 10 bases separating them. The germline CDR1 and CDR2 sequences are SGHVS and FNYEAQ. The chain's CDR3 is CASRSGGNYGYTF. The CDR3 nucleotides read TGTGCCAGCAGGTCGGGGGGCAACTATGGCTACACCTTC.